These 20 T cell receptor beta chains were sequenced from one sample in a study of breast tumors, draining lymph nodes, adjacent tissues. TCRdb re-called the multiplex PCR reads through MiXCR, storing one row per CDR3 protein. The data contain more than 50,000 distinct CDR3 sequences, around 52% of them seen just once; the ten biggest clones take up approximately 19%. Specimen: breast tumor tissue. The receptor set was obtained from a female donor with breast cancer. Some clones in this sample may be carry-over from other donors' samples.

CDR3: CASSYVGSSGLPYEQYF. The CDR3 coding sequence is TGTGCCAGCAGTTACGTTGGGAGTAGCGGGCTACCCTACGAGCAGTACTTC. The chain recombines TRBV6-5 with TRBJ2-7; TRBD2 matches 7 bases. CDR3 size: 17 residues. Germline V lookup: CDR1 MNHEY, CDR2 SVGAGI. V dropped 2 bases and J dropped 2; count of bases not matched to a gene: 12.

The V gene is TRBV29-1, the J gene TRBJ2-2; D uncertain. Germline CDR1 is SQVTM and CDR2 is ANQGSEA. The V and J ends lost 0 bases and 13 bases respectively, with 12 bases between them. The CDR3 has 12 amino acids. CDR3 nucleotides: TGCAGCGTTGAAGATGGCCGGTTCAGGCTGTTTTTT. It codes for CSVEDGRFRLFF.

About this clonotype: This may be a read error: a much more frequent sequence differs by one nucleotide. The V and J genes are TRBV20-1 and TRBJ1-1; D gene ambiguous. In germline, CDR1 is DFQATT, CDR2 SNEGSKA (reference sequence). The ends were cut back, 1 base at V and 11 bases at J, with 11 bases in the middle. The CDR3 is 11 residues long. CDR3 bases: TGCAGTGCTAGAGGCGGGGAGGTCGCTTTCTTT. Its protein product is CSARGGEVAFF.

This chain links TRBV20-1 with TRBJ1-2; 7 positions agree with TRBD1. The CDR3 spans 14 residues. The germline V gene encodes CDR1 DFQATT and CDR2 SNEGSKA (reference sequence). V gave up 1 base and J gave up 3 bases; unmatched junction bases: 5. The CDR3 here is CSARVTGDYYGYTF. The DNA for the CDR3 is TGCAGTGCTAGAGTAACAGGGGACTACTATGGCTACACCTTC.

The chain employs TRBV6-5 and TRBJ2-1; 11 nucleotides agree with TRBD2. The germline V gene has CDR1 MNHEY and CDR2 SVGAGI. The trim removed 8 bases at V and 6 bases at J, leaving 12 bases unmatched. CDR3 length equals 16 residues. The CDR3 coding sequence is TGTGCCAGCTCGCACGCACTAGCGGGAGATTTCAATGAGCAGTTCTTC. This codes for CASSHALAGDFNEQFF.

J is TRBJ1-2 and V is TRBV2; unclear D gene. The CDR3 is made up of 8 amino acids. CDR1 and CDR2 from the germline V gene are SNHLY and FYNNEI. Trimming cost V 6 bases and J 10 bases, with 3 bases left between them. The CDR3 here is CASRPYTF. The CDR3 nucleotides are TGTGCCAGCAGGCCCTACACCTTC.

The CDR3: CSAPGLAGGTQETQYF. The CDR3 DNA reads as TGCAGTGCGCCGGGACTAGCGGGGGGAACCCAAGAGACCCAGTACTTC. This rearrangement joins TRBV20-1 to TRBJ2-5, with TRBD2 matching 15 bases. In germline, CDR1 is DFQATT, CDR2 SNEGSKA (reference sequence). Losses at the gene ends were 6 bases for V and 1 base for J; bases not matched to a gene: 6. This CDR3 contains 16 residues.

This clonotype was counted at least ten times. The V gene is TRBV20-1, the J gene TRBJ1-6, with D hard to call. CDR3 length equals 12 residues. The germline V and J ends were trimmed by 3 bases and 7 bases, with 7 bases remaining between them. In germline, CDR1 is DFQATT, CDR2 SNEGSKA (reference sequence). The CDR3 spells CSASEGNSPLHF. In DNA form, the CDR3 reads TGCAGTGCTAGCGAAGGGAATTCACCCCTCCACTTT.

The chain employs TRBV24-1 and TRBJ2-5; weak D call: TRBD2 (6 bases). The CDR3 runs 15 residues. Germline lookup yields CDR1 KGHDR and CDR2 SFDVKD. Trimming stripped 1 base from V and 5 bases from J, with 13 bases between. The CDR3 sequence is CATSDFMGGRETQYF. As DNA, the CDR3 is TGTGCCACCAGTGATTTTATGGGGGGTCGGGAGACCCAGTACTTC.

The gene calls are TRBV7-3 and TRBJ2-7, with 8 bases lining up with TRBD2. CDR3 length equals 16 residues. Germline CDR1 SGHTA, CDR2 FQGTGA. Trimming at V came to 2 bases and at J to 1 base, leaving 7 bases not matched to a gene. The CDR3 region is CASSLAGGDTSYEQYF. CDR3 sequence (DNA): TGTGCCAGCAGCTTAGCGGGAGGCGACACTTCCTACGAGCAGTACTTC.

Comment on this clonotype: A read error may account for a junction end that differs from germline. The genes are TRBV20-1 and TRBJ2-3, with D possibly being TRBD1 (7 bases). The CDR3 spans 15 residues. Germline CDR1 reads DFQATT; CDR2 reads SNEGSKA (reference sequence). The CDR3 DNA reads as TGCAGAACCGGGACAGCCGAAACTAGCACACATACGCAGTATTTT. Translating it yields CRTGTAETSTHTQYF.

This clonotype has just one count. The CDR3 is CSANPPGGAYEQYF. Written as DNA, the CDR3 is TGCAGTGCGAACCCCCCGGGGGGCGCCTACGAGCAGTACTTC. The chain is built from TRBV20-1 and TRBJ2-7, with D perhaps TRBD2 (7 bases). Germline values: CDR1 DFQATT, CDR2 SNEGSKA (reference sequence). V was trimmed by 6 bases and J by 2 bases, leaving 17 bases between them. The CDR3 has 14 residues.

CDR3 sequence reads: CASSQEGAYGYTF. The CDR3 nucleotides read TGTGCCAGCAGCCAAGAGGGCGCCTATGGCTACACCTTC. This sequence joins TRBV3-1 and TRBJ1-2; no clear D gene. Per germline, CDR1 LGHDT and CDR2 YNNKEL (reference sequence). The CDR3 runs to 13 residues. V gave up 0 bases and J gave up 4 bases, with 6 bases separating them. The entire variable domain, with the rest obtained from reference TRBV3-1 and TRBJ1-2, is as follows: DTAVSQTPKYLVTQMGNDKSIKCEQNLGHDTMYWYKQDSKKFLKIMFSYNNKELIINETVPNRFSPKSPDKAHLNLHINSLELGDSAVYFCASSQEGAYGYTFGSGTRLTVV.

V gene TRBV2 combines with J gene TRBJ2-1, with 7 bases fitting TRBD2. This CDR3 comprises 14 residues. Germline V gene sequence: CDR1 SNHLY, CDR2 FYNNEI. The V gene end was trimmed by 6 bases and the J gene end by 15 bases; junction bases not matched to a gene: 17. The CDR3 coding sequence is TGTGCCAGCAGAATGGGGGGGGTCCCGGCCCCTACGTTCTTC. Translating it yields CASRMGGVPAPTFF.

The chain uses TRBV19 and TRBJ2-7, with a tentative D call TRBD2 (6 bases). CDR3 length: 12 residues. V shed 5 bases and J shed 6 bases, with 11 bases lying between them. The germline gives CDR1 LNHDA, CDR2 SQIVND (reference sequence). In DNA form, the CDR3 reads TGTGCCAGTAGTGGGTTCGGGGGCGAGCAGTACTTC. As protein: CASSGFGGEQYF.

The CDR3 DNA reads as TGTGCCAGCAGCTCGAATCCGGGAGGCTACACCTTC. Protein sequence: CASSSNPGGYTF. The V call is TRBV11-2, the J call TRBJ1-2; D gene unclear. CDR1 SGHAT and CDR2 FQNNGV come from the germline V gene. The CDR3 spans 12 residues. V shed 4 bases and J shed 8 bases, with 11 bases lying between them.

This clonotype was detected ten times or more. This chain joins TRBV20-1 and TRBJ2-5; the match to TRBD2 covers 7 bases. V gave up 5 bases and J gave up 2 bases; unmatched junction bases: 8. The length of the CDR3 is 14 residues. Looked up from germline, CDR1 is DFQATT and CDR2 is SNEGSKA (reference sequence). The CDR3 DNA is TGCAGTGCTGCGCTAGCGGAGGTTCAAGAGACCCAGTACTTC. It yields the protein CSAALAEVQETQYF.

The rearrangement links TRBV2 to TRBJ1-5; D perhaps matches TRBD1 (5 bases). Germline V gene sequence: CDR1 SNHLY, CDR2 FYNNEI. The CDR3 has 13 amino acids. Trimming took 6 bases from V and 5 from J, leaving 11 bases between them. CDR3 sequence: CASSPLGDQPQHF. The CDR3 nucleotides are TGTGCCAGCAGCCCCCTGGGGGATCAGCCCCAGCATTTT.

This clonotype was seen more than once but under ten times. This chain uses TRBV2 with TRBJ2-2; a weak D match, TRBD1 (6 bases). CDR3 size: 13 residues. Trimming cost V 3 bases and J 4 bases, with 6 bases left between them. Germline V gene sequence: CDR1 SNHLY, CDR2 FYNNEI. CDR3 in DNA: TGTGCCAGCAGTGACAGGGGCACCGGGGAGCTGTTTTTT. Translating it yields CASSDRGTGELFF. Full variable domain (missing parts from reference TRBV2 and TRBJ2-2): EPEVTQTPSHQVTQMGQEVILRCVPISNHLYFYWYRQILGQKVEFLVSFYNNEISEKSEIFDDQFSVERPDGSNFTLKIRSTKLEDSAMYFCASSDRGTGELFFGEGSRLTVL.

There are a few counts of this clonotype. A much larger clonotype is one base distant, so this may be a read error. The chain carries TRBV6-2 or TRBV6-3 and TRBJ2-5; 9 positions agree with TRBD2. Germline loops: CDR1 MNHEY, CDR2 SVGEGT. The CDR3 is 13 amino acids. The ends lost 5 bases at V and 4 bases at J; junction bases unmatched: 2. The CDR3 loop is CASSLSGRETQYF. CDR3 coding DNA: TGTGCCAGCAGTCTTAGCGGGAGAGAGACCCAGTACTTC.